This T cell receptor beta chain was profiled in a study of blood T cells in healthy people across ages. Study overall: Capture via template switching afforded approximately one barcoded beta molecule per two T cells.

The V gene's germline CDR1 is SEHNR and CDR2 FQNEAQ (reference sequence). The length of the CDR3 is 17 residues. V lost 1 base to trimming and J lost 6 bases; unmatched junction nucleotides: 9. This clonotype was recorded once. Together with a sample-barcoded 5' primer, a J-beta primer mix was included in a second PCR lasting about 7 to 12 cycles. Individual samples furnished no less than 2.5 million CDR3-containing paired-end reads apiece. One entry per CDR3 protein results from TCRdb running MiXCR on the 5' RACE reads. The table shows 2 million or so distinct CDR3 sequences, with around half occurring only once. Collection of 8.5 to 10 milliliters of peripheral blood was performed for each donor.

This clonotype was sampled from a woman in her 40s in good health. V usage is TRBV7-9 and J usage is TRBJ2-2; 9 bases match TRBD1. The sample taken for sequencing was blood. The chain's CDR3 is CASSLVRRTGVSGELFF. The CDR3 DNA sequence: TGTGCCAGCAGCTTAGTTCGGAGGACAGGGGTATCCGGGGAGCTGTTTTTT.